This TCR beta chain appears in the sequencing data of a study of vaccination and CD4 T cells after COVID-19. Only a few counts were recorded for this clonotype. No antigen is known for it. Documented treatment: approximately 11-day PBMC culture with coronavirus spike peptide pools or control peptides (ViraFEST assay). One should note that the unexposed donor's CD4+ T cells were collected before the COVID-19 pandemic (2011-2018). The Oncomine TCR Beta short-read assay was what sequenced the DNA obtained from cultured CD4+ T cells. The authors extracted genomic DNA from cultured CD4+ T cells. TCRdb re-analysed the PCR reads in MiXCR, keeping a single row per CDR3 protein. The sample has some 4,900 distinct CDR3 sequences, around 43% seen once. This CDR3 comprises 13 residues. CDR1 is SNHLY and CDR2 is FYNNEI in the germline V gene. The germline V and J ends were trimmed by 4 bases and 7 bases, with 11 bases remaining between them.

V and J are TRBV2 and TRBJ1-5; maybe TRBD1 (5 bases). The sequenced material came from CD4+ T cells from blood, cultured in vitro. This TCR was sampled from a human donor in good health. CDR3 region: CASSGGVDQPQHF. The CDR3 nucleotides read TGTGCCAGCAGTGGAGGGGTAGACCAGCCCCAGCATTTT. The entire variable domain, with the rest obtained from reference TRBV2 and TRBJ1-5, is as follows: EPEVTQTPSHQVTQMGQEVILRCVPISNHLYFYWYRQILGQKVEFLVSFYNNEISEKSEIFDDQFSVERPDGSNFTLKIRSTKLEDSAMYFCASSGGVDQPQHFGDGTRLSIL.